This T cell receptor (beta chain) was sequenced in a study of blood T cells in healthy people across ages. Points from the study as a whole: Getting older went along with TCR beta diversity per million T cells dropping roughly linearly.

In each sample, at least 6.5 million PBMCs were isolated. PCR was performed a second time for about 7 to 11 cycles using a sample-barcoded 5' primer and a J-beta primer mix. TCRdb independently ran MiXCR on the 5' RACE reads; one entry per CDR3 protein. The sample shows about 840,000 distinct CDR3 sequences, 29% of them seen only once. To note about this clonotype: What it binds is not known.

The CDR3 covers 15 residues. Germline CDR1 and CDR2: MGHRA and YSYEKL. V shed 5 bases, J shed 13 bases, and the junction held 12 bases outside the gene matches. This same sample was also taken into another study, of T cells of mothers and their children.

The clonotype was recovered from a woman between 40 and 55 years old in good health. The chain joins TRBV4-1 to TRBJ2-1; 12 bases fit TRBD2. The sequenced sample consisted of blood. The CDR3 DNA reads TGCGCCAGCAGCTGGAACCCTAGCGGGGGGGCCGATCAGTTCTTC. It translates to CASSWNPSGGADQFF.